This T cell receptor beta chain was retrieved from a study of blood T cells in healthy people across ages. The ends lost 2 bases at V and 6 bases at J; junction bases unmatched: 5. The CDR3 runs 14 residues. The germline V gene encodes CDR1 MNHEY and CDR2 SVGAGI. The use of a sample-barcoded 5' primer and a J-beta primer mix characterized a second PCR of roughly 6 to 11 cycles. TCRdb reprocessed the 5' RACE reads with MiXCR, giving one entry per CDR3 protein. The data hold around 1,000,000 distinct CDR3 sequences, with under 30% observed a single time. These records were also assigned to another study, of T cells of mothers and their children. That study adds: Relative to unrelated pairs, biologically related mother-child dyads exhibited marginally greater, non-significant overlap.

Sequenced sample: blood. This clonotype was sampled from a girl aged 2-10 years in good health. This sequence joins TRBV6-5 and TRBJ1-2, with 8 bases matching TRBD1. The CDR3 region has the DNA TGTGCCAGCAGTTACGGACAGGGAGGAGATGGCTACACCTTC. Protein product: CASSYGQGGDGYTF.